This T cell receptor beta chain emerged from a study of blood T cell repertoires in COVID-19 (dated by TCRdb to the early 2020s). For context, the study as a whole: Samples from collaborators originated in the United States, Italy and Spain and spanned both the acute and convalescent phases of COVID-19. The material from the prospective study consisted of cDNA or gDNA derived from T cells, B-cell-depleted T cells, or PBMCs. Subjects who had been exposed to COVID-19, were actively infected with it, or had recovered from it provided the deeply sampled blood TCRbeta repertoires that made up the dataset. The repertoires were released in a freely available public database meant as a resource for research on the immune response to SARS-CoV-2. The samples were drawn from the first 160 participants of the ongoing ImmuneRACE study and from 1,254 subjects provided by 6 global collaborators. A de-identified subject ID, COVID-19 status, age in years and sex were almost always included in the sample metadata. HLA class I and class II types, where available, came from metadata supplied by the sample provider rather than from assay-based typing.

Points the paper makes about the study in general: The quantity of clinical and demographic metadata differed by source and by participant and was supplied without curation.

In the prospective study, participants were roughly 18 to 90 years old, resided in about two dozen geographic areas of the United States, and were enrolled through a virtual design. In the prospective study, participants were assigned to cohorts based on the clinical history participants reported in a screening survey and a study questionnaire. ImmuneRACE Cohort 3 recovered participants were defined by two consecutive negative NP/OP PCR tests, healthcare professional clearance, or symptom resolution. In the prospective study, mobile phlebotomists collected whole blood, serum and a nasopharyngeal or oropharyngeal swab from each participant. Over a roughly 2-month period, participants in the prospective study had the option of providing additional blood draws and questionnaires. Prospective study blood samples were shipped either frozen or at room temperature before DNA extraction. Details on this clone: No antigen is known for it. One base away there is no much larger clone; base qualities are not given.

TCRbeta CDR3 regions were amplified from genomic DNA by means of the immunoSEQ Assay, a bias-controlled multiplex PCR. The source study handled its data this way. Within the assay, amplification of reference gene primers was used to estimate how many nucleated cells each sample contained. Sequence reads were collapsed and filtered to measure the absolute abundance of every unique TCRbeta CDR3 rearrangement. For each sample, productive Simpson clonality was calculated as the square root of Simpson's diversity index across productive rearrangements. This is the immuneACCESS table as TCRdb keeps it, with only in-frame sequences that have V and J called. A part of the clones is gone; compared with another copy, unresolved V genes explain less than half, and the rest is unexplained. V and J calls and clone size follow that table, whereas D and trimming were derived from the DNA. This sample gives about 380,000 clones in total; approximately 87% of them show up just once. The top ten constitute 1.3% of the sample.

The receptor's source is a man aged 30-40 years who had recovered from COVID-19. The sequenced material came from PBMCs or T cells enriched from blood (not recorded which).

The CDR3 sequence is CASSTTDRGGGYTF. The DNA sequence follows: TGTGCCAGTAGTACCACGGACAGGGGTGGTGGCTACACCTTC. The chain is made from TRBV19 and TRBJ1-2; a stretch of 9 junction bases matches TRBD1. The CDR3 numbers 14 residues from cysteine through phenylalanine. Solely the CDR3 DNA is kept, with 42 bases framed from the first base. Unmatched junction bases come to 7, with V trimmed by 4 bases and J by 7 bases. The germline V gene encodes CDR1 LNHDA and CDR2 SQIVND (reference sequence). Reference TRBV19 and TRBJ1-2 proteins supply the regions before and after the CDR3; the full variable domain is: DGGITQSPKYLFRKEGQNVTLSCEQNLNHDAMYWYRQDPGQGLRLIYYSQIVNDFQKGDIAEGYSVSREKKESFPLTVTSAQKNPTAFYLCASSTTDRGGGYTFGSGTRLTVV.